A selection of T cell receptor beta chains follows, all from one sample in a study of blood T cell repertoires in COVID-19. Sequenced by immunoSEQ multiplex PCR; TCRdb stores in-frame clones only, minus some. Found here are 200,000 to 300,000 clones, about 86% of them singletons; the top ten hold 6.2%. Sequences were obtained from peripheral blood. The receptor source for this set is a man aged 60 to 75 with acute or convalescent COVID-19. Each CDR3 is given with its conserved first and last residue. D genes are given only for firm matches. Some rows mark clone size as missing; the rest say once, few, many or name a class of expanded clone.

j_call clone_size d_call v_call cdr3_aa cdr3_nt
TRBJ2-3 - - TRBV5-1 CASSLAGEGRDTQYF TGCGCCAGCAGCTTGGCAGGGGAGGGGAGAGATACGCAGTATTTT
TRBJ2-7 - - TRBV7-8 CASSVSGSSYEQYF TGTGCCAGCAGCGTTAGCGGTAGCTCCTACGAGCAGTACTTC
TRBJ1-1 - TRBD1 TRBV6-5 CASSYSRQGRTEAFF TGTGCCAGCAGTTACTCCCGACAGGGCCGCACTGAAGCTTTCTTT
TRBJ2-5 few TRBD2 TRBV9 CASSAIAGQETQYF TGTGCCAGCAGCGCGATAGCGGGGCAAGAGACCCAGTACTTC
TRBJ2-7 - - TRBV14 CASAGAGVEQYF TGTGCCAGCGCGGGGGCAGGGGTCGAGCAGTACTTC
TRBJ2-1 - - TRBV13 CASSASSYNEQFF TGTGCCAGCAGCGCGAGTTCCTACAATGAGCAGTTCTTC
TRBJ2-1 - - TRBV28 CASGGGAGENGEQFF TGTGCCAGCGGCGGTGGGGCAGGGGAGAACGGTGAGCAGTTCTTC
TRBJ2-5 - - TRBV5-4 CASSPSRRDQETQYF TGTGCCAGCAGCCCGTCGAGGAGGGACCAAGAGACCCAGTACTTC
TRBJ1-2 - TRBD1 TRBV7-2 CASSPRDRGALGYTF TGTGCCAGCAGCCCCCGGGACAGGGGTGCCCTTGGCTACACCTTC
TRBJ2-1 - TRBD2 TRBV6-5 CATQLSGRYYEQFF TGTGCCACCCAACTTAGCGGGAGGTACTATGAGCAGTTCTTC
TRBJ1-1 - - TRBV6-2/TRBV6-3 CASSYERVTEAFF TGTGCCAGCAGTTACGAGAGAGTAACTGAAGCTTTCTTT
TRBJ1-1 - TRBD1 TRBV6-6 CASREDPGGRAEAFF TGTGCCAGCAGAGAGGACCCAGGGGGAAGGGCTGAAGCTTTCTTT
TRBJ1-4 - TRBD1 TRBV28 CASSDNRGDEKLFF TGTGCCAGCAGCGACAACAGGGGTGATGAAAAACTGTTTTTT
TRBJ2-7 - - TRBV19 CASSPPAPNYEQYF TGTGCCAGTAGTCCCCCAGCGCCAAACTACGAGCAGTACTTC
TRBJ1-2 - - TRBV11-2 CASSLNPGQRGYTF TGTGCCAGCAGCTTAAATCCAGGGCAGCGCGGCTACACCTTC
TRBJ2-4 - TRBD2 TRBV5-3 CARFPPSGRTPENIQYF TGTGCCAGATTCCCACCTAGCGGGAGGACCCCGGAAAACATTCAGTACTTC
TRBJ1-6 - - TRBV5-6 CASNGRDDSPLHF TGTGCCAGCAATGGACGGGATGATTCACCCCTCCACTTT
TRBJ2-1 - TRBD1 TRBV7-9 CASSLAPTGASYNEQFF TGTGCCAGCAGCTTAGCGCCGACAGGGGCCTCCTACAATGAGCAGTTCTTC
TRBJ1-2 few - TRBV6-5 CASSSSIQGYGYTF TGTGCCAGCAGTTCATCGATTCAGGGCTATGGCTACACCTTC
TRBJ1-5 - - TRBV19 CATEVGGRGAQHF TGTGCCACCGAGGTCGGGGGCCGGGGGGCCCAGCATTTT
TRBJ1-1 - TRBD1 TRBV7-6 CASSLSTGRTEAFF TGTGCCAGCAGCTTATCGACAGGGAGGACTGAAGCTTTCTTT
TRBJ2-7 - - TRBV9 CASSVGPGASSYEQYF TGTGCCAGCAGCGTAGGCCCAGGGGCTAGCTCCTACGAGCAGTACTTC
TRBJ1-1 - - TRBV9 CASSPRGGWDTEAFF TGTGCCAGCAGCCCTAGGGGGGGCTGGGACACTGAAGCTTTCTTT
TRBJ1-1 - - TRBV5-1 CASSSGGGMNTEAFF TGCGCCAGCAGCTCGGGCGGGGGGATGAACACTGAAGCTTTCTTT
TRBJ1-6 few TRBD1 TRBV2 CASSGRDRGSPLHF TGTGCCAGCAGTGGACGGGACAGAGGCTCACCCCTCCACTTT
TRBJ1-1 - TRBD1 TRBV5-1 CASSLTGQGDTEAFF TGCGCCAGCAGCTTGACGGGGCAGGGGGACACTGAAGCTTTCTTT
TRBJ1-5 - - TRBV6-5 CASSYSTGDQPQHF TGTGCCAGCAGTTACTCTACAGGCGATCAGCCCCAGCATTTT
TRBJ2-2 - TRBD2 TRBV7-8 CASSHTVAGGDTGELFF TGTGCCAGCAGCCACACCGTGGCGGGAGGGGACACCGGGGAGCTGTTTTTT
TRBJ2-1 - - TRBV20-1 CSAHRVEQFF TGCAGTGCCCACAGAGTCGAGCAGTTCTTC
TRBJ1-4 - - TRBV25-1 CASSEYLSGVGEKLFF TGTGCCAGCAGTGAATATCTGTCAGGGGTTGGTGAAAAACTGTTTTTT
TRBJ2-2 - - TRBV6-5 CASSYGRPQGTGELFF TGTGCCAGCAGTTACGGGCGGCCGCAGGGTACCGGGGAGCTGTTTTTT
TRBJ2-2 - - TRBV4-3 CASSQVSGELFF TGCGCCAGCAGCCAAGTCAGCGGGGAGCTGTTTTTT
TRBJ1-5 - - TRBV2 CASSEETAYHQPQHF TGTGCCAGCAGTGAAGAGACAGCCTATCATCAGCCCCAGCATTTT